The 11 T cell receptor beta chains below were found in one sample sequenced in a study of blood T cell repertoires in COVID-19. Assay used: immunoSEQ multiplex PCR; TCRdb lists only in-frame clones, some missing. The sample has 200,000 to 300,000 clones, around 85% seen once. The specimen sequenced was peripheral blood. These receptors all stem from a woman aged 80 or over with acute or convalescent COVID-19.

This clone appeared once. The chain's CDR3 is CASSGRGSITEAFF. CDR3 bases: TGTGCCAGCAGTGGCAGGGGGTCGATCACTGAAGCTTTCTTT. The rearrangement links TRBV2 to TRBJ1-1, with 7 bases matching TRBD1. This CDR3 has 14 amino acids. The J segment lost 4 bases and the V segment lost 4 bases, leaving 6 bases of the junction unmatched. The germline V gene has CDR1 SNHLY and CDR2 FYNNEI. Variable domain in full (rest from reference TRBV2 and TRBJ1-1): EPEVTQTPSHQVTQMGQEVILRCVPISNHLYFYWYRQILGQKVEFLVSFYNNEISEKSEIFDDQFSVERPDGSNFTLKIRSTKLEDSAMYFCASSGRGSITEAFFGQGTRLTVV.

This CDR3 reads CASSLGWASGGARPDTQYF. DNA of the CDR3: TGTGCCAGCAGCTTAGGGTGGGCTAGCGGGGGGGCCCGTCCAGATACGCAGTATTTT. This chain connects TRBV7-9 to TRBJ2-3, with 12 bases aligning to TRBD2. Germline V CDR1 and CDR2: SEHNR, FQNEAQ (reference sequence). The CDR3 extends over 19 amino acids. V dropped 1 base and J dropped 4; count of bases not matched to a gene: 12.

V usage is TRBV19 and J usage is TRBJ1-4; D unresolved. CDR1 and CDR2 from the germline V gene are LNHDA and SQIVND (reference sequence). V gave up 4 bases and J gave up 5 bases, with 8 bases separating them. The CDR3 contains 13 residues. CDR3 sequence: CASSTRRNEKLFF. The CDR3 nucleotides are TGTGCCAGTAGTACCCGCAGGAATGAAAAACTGTTTTTT.

The V and J genes are TRBV19 and TRBJ1-1; D is ambiguous. CDR1 LNHDA and CDR2 SQIVND come from the germline V gene (reference sequence). The CDR3 is 12 amino acids. Trimming left V 6 bases short and J 5 bases short, with 10 bases between. The CDR3 loop reads CASSLPGTEAFF. DNA of the CDR3: TGTGCCAGTAGCCTCCCCGGGACTGAAGCTTTCTTT. The variable domain in full, with the rest retrieved from reference TRBV19 and TRBJ1-1, is DGGITQSPKYLFRKEGQNVTLSCEQNLNHDAMYWYRQDPGQGLRLIYYSQIVNDFQKGDIAEGYSVSREKKESFPLTVTSAQKNPTAFYLCASSLPGTEAFFGQGTRLTVV.

The rearrangement joins TRBV5-1 to TRBJ1-5; possibly TRBD1 for D (5 bases). CDR1 is SGHRS and CDR2 is YFSETQ in the germline V gene. The CDR3 covers 15 residues. V was shortened by 0 bases and J by 3 bases, with 10 bases between the two germline ends. The CDR3: CASSLAGEANQPQHF. CDR3 DNA sequence: TGCGCCAGCAGCTTGGCGGGGGAAGCCAATCAGCCCCAGCATTTT.

J is TRBJ2-1 and V is TRBV7-2; 8 positions match TRBD2. The junction had 10 bases not matched to a gene; V was cut back by 5 bases and J by 4 bases. The CDR3 loop spans 16 amino acids. In germline, CDR1 is SGHTA, CDR2 FQGNSA. The CDR3, as DNA: TGTGCCAGCAGCCCCCTCCTTGCGGGGGGATACAATGAGCAGTTCTTC. Translating it yields CASSPLLAGGYNEQFF.

V usage is TRBV5-1 and J usage is TRBJ2-5; no firm D call. The CDR3 runs 11 residues. CDR1 and CDR2 (germline): SGHRS, YFSETQ. Trimming removed 5 bases at V and 3 bases at J, with 5 bases between. CDR3 nucleotides: TGCGCCAGCAGAGCCGAAGAGACCCAGTACTTC. Its protein is CASRAEETQYF.

A few counts support this clone. This sequence joins TRBV2 and TRBJ2-7, with D perhaps matching TRBD2 (5 bases). The CDR3 is made up of 14 amino acids. CDR1 SNHLY and CDR2 FYNNEI come from the germline V gene. With 6 bases removed from V and 5 bases from J, the gap between germline ends came to 17 bases. CDR3 bases: TGTGCCAGCAGGAACAACGGGCCGCGGGACGAGCAGTACTTC. It yields the protein CASRNNGPRDEQYF.

The rearrangement links TRBV25-1 to TRBJ2-7; tentatively, D is TRBD1 (6 bases). Germline assignment: CDR1 MGHDK and CDR2 SYGVNS. The CDR3 sequence is 15 residues long. V was clipped by 6 bases and J by 6 bases, with 21 bases between them. The CDR3 sequence: CASRRGTGSLAEQYF. In DNA form, the CDR3 reads TGTGCCAGCAGGAGGGGGACGGGTTCGCTAGCCGAGCAGTACTTC.

The chain joins TRBV18 to TRBJ2-2; the D gene is possibly TRBD2 (5 bases). V shed 0 bases and J shed 4 bases, with 9 bases lying between them. The CDR3 is 15 amino acids. The germline gives CDR1 KGHSH, CDR2 LQKENI. The CDR3 nucleotides read TGTGCCAGCTCACCACCGTCGGGGTCCACCGGGGAGCTGTTTTTT. Its protein is CASSPPSGSTGELFF.

This clone occurred many times. The V call is TRBV5-4, the J call TRBJ1-6; D possibly corresponds to TRBD1 (5 bases). This CDR3 contains 14 residues. The V gene's germline CDR1 is SGHNT and CDR2 YYREEE (reference sequence). With 2 bases removed from V and 10 bases from J, the gap between germline ends came to 13 bases. CDR3 nucleotides: TGTGCCAGCAGCTTTGGGGAAAGGGGATCACCCCTCCACTTT. This codes for CASSFGERGSPLHF.